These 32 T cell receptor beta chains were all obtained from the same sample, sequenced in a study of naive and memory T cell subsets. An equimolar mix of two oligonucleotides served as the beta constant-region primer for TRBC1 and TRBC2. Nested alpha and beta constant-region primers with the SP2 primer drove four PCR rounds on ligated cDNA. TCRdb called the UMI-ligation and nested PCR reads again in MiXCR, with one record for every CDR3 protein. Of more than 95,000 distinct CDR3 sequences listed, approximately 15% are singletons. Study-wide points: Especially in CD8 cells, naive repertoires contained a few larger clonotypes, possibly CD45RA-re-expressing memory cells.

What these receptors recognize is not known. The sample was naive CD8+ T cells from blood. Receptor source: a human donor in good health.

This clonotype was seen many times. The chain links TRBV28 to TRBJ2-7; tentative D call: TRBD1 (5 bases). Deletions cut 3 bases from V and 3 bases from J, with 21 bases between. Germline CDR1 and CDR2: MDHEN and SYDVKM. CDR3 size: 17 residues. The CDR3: CASSFPTDSAVNYEQYF. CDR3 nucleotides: TGTGCCAGCAGTTTCCCCACCGACAGTGCAGTAAACTACGAGCAGTACTTC.

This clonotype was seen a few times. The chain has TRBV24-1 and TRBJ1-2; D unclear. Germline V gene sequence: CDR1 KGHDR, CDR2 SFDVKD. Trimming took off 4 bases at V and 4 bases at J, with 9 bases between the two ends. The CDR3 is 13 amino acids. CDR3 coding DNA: TGTGCCACCAGTGACCGGGCCTTCTATGGCTACACCTTC. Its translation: CATSDRAFYGYTF.

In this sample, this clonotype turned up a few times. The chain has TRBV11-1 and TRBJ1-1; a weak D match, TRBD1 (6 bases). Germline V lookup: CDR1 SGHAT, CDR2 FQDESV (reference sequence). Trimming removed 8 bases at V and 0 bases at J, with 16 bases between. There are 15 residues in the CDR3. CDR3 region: CASGAPGAMNTEAFF. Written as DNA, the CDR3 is TGTGCCAGCGGAGCCCCGGGGGCGATGAACACTGAAGCTTTCTTT.

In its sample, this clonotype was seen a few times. The CDR3 region has the DNA TGTGCCAGCAGCTTACCCCAGGGTGTGGATCCGAACACTGAAGCTTTCTTT. The encoded protein is CASSLPQGVDPNTEAFF. The chain recombines TRBV11-2 with TRBJ1-1, with a weak D call TRBD1 (5 bases). CDR1 SGHAT and CDR2 FQNNGV come from the germline V gene. This CDR3 is 17 amino acids long. V was shortened by 2 bases and J by 1 base, with 17 bases between the two germline ends.

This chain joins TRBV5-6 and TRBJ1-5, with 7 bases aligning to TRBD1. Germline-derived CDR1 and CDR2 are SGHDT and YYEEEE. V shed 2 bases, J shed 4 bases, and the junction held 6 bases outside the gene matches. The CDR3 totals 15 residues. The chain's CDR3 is CASSFGTAVNQPQHF. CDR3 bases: TGTGCCAGCAGCTTTGGGACAGCTGTTAATCAGCCCCAGCATTTT.

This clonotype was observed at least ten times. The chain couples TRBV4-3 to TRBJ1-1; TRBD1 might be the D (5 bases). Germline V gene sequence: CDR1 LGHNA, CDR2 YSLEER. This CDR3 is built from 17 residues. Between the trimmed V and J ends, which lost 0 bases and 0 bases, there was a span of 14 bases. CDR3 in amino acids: CASSQDRSGDVNTEAFF. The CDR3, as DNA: TGCGCCAGCAGCCAAGATCGGTCGGGGGACGTGAACACTGAAGCTTTCTTT.

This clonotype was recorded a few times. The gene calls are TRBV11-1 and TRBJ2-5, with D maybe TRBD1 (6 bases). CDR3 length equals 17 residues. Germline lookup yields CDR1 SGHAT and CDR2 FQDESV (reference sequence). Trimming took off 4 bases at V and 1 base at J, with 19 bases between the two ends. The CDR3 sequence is CASSYDPTAGAQETQYF. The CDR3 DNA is TGTGCCAGCAGCTACGACCCGACGGCAGGGGCCCAAGAGACCCAGTACTTC.

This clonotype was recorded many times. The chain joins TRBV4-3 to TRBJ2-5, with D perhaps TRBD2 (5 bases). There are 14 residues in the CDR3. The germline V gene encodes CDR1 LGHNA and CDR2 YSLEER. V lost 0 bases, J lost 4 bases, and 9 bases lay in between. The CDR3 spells CASSQELDLETQYF. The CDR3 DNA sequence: TGCGCCAGCAGCCAAGAACTAGATTTAGAGACCCAGTACTTC.

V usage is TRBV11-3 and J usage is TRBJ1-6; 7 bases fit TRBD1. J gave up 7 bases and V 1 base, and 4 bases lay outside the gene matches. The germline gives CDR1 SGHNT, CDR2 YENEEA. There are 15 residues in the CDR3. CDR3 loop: CASSLVQGRNSPLHF. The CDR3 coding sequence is TGTGCCAGCAGCTTAGTACAGGGGCGGAATTCACCCCTCCACTTT. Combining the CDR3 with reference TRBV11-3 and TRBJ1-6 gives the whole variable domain EAGVVQSPRYKIIEKKQPVAFWCNPISGHNTLYWYLQNLGQGPELLIRYENEEAVDDSQLPKDRFSAERLKGVDSTLKIQPAELGDSAVYLCASSLVQGRNSPLHFGNGTRLTVT.

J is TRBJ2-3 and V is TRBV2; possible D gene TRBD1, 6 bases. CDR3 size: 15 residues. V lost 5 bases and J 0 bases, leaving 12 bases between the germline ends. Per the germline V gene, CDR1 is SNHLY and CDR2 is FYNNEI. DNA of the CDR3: TGTGCCAGCAGTACCGACAGGACAAGCACAGATACGCAGTATTTT. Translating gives CASSTDRTSTDTQYF.

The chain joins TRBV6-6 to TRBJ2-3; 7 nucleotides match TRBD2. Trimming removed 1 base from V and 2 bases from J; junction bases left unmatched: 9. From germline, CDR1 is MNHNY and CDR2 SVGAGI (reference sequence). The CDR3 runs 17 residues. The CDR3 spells CASSYLGLAEVTDTQYF. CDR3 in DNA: TGTGCCAGCAGTTACTTAGGGCTAGCGGAGGTCACAGATACGCAGTATTTT.

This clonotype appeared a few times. The CDR3 DNA is TGTGCCAGCAGTTTGGAGGGACTAGCGGGAGCCAGCTCCTACGAGCAGTACTTC. This gives the protein CASSLEGLAGASSYEQYF. The chain is built from TRBV12-3 or TRBV12-4 and TRBJ2-7; TRBD2 matches at 14 bases. J gave up 0 bases and V 3 bases, and 7 bases lay outside the gene matches. The CDR3 is made up of 18 amino acids.

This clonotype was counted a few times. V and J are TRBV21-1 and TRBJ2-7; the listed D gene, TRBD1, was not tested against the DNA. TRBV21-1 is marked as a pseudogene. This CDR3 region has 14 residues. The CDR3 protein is CASSKGAGTYEQYF. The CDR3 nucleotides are TGTGCCAGCAGCAAAGGGGCAGGGACCTACGAGCAGTACTTC.

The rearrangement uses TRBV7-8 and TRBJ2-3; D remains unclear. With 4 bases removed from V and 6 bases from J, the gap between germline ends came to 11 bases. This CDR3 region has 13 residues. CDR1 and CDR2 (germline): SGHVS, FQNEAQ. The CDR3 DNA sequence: TGTGCCAGCAGCTCCGACCGGTGGGATACGCAGTATTTT. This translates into CASSSDRWDTQYF.

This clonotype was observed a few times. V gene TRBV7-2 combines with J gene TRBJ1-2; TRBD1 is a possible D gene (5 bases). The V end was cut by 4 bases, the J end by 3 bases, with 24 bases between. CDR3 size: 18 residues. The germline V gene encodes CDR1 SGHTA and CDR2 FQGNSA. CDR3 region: CASSSGPEFSAPHYGYTF. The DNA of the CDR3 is TGTGCCAGCAGCTCGGGGCCCGAGTTCTCTGCCCCCCACTATGGCTACACCTTC.

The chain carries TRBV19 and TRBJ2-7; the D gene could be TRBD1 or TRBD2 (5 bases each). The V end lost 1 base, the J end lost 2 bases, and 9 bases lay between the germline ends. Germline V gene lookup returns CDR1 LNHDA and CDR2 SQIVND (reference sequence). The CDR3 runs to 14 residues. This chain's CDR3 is CASSIGRGAYEQYF. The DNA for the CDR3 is TGTGCCAGTAGTATAGGCCGAGGGGCCTACGAGCAGTACTTC.

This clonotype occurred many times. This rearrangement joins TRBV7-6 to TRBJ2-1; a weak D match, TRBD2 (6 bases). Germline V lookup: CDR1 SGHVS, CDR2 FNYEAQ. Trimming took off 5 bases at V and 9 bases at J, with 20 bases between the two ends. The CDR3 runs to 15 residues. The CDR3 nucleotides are TGTGCCAGCAGCGTCAGGGAACCGGGGGTGGTTGAGCAGTTCTTC. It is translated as CASSVREPGVVEQFF.

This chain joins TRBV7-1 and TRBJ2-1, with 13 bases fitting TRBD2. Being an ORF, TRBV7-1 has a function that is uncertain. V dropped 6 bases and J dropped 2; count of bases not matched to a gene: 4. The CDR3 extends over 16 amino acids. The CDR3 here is CASSSGLAGTYNEQFF. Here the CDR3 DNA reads TGTGCCAGCAGTTCGGGACTAGCGGGGACCTACAATGAGCAGTTCTTC.

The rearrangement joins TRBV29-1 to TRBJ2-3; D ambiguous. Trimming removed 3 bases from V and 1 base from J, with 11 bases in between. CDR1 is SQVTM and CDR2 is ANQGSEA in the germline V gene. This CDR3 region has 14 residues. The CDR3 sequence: CSVEWSLGTDTQYF. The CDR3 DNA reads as TGCAGCGTTGAGTGGTCCTTGGGCACAGATACGCAGTATTTT.

The CDR3 bases are TGTGCCACCAGCAGAGAGTCGACGGAGACCCAGTACTTC. Its translation: CATSRESTETQYF. This chain connects TRBV15 to TRBJ2-5, with no clear D. Germline V CDR1 and CDR2: LNHNV, YYDKDF (reference sequence). V gave up 0 bases and J gave up 5 bases, with 7 bases separating them. CDR3 length: 13 residues.

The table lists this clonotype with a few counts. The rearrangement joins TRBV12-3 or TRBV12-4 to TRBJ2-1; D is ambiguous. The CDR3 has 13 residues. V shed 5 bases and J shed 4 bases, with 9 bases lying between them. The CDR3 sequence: CASSQNWYNEQFF. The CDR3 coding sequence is TGTGCCAGCAGTCAAAACTGGTACAATGAGCAGTTCTTC.

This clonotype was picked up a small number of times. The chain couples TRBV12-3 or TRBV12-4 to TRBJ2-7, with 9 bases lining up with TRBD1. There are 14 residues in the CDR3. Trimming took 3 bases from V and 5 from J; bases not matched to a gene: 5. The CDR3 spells CASSFGTGWNEQYF. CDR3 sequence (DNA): TGTGCCAGCAGTTTCGGGACAGGGTGGAACGAGCAGTACTTC.

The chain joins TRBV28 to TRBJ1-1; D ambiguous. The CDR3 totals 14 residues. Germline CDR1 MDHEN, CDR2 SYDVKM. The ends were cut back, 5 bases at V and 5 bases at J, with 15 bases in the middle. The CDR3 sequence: CASSDRKIETEAFF. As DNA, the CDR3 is TGTGCCAGCAGTGATCGGAAGATCGAGACTGAAGCTTTCTTT.

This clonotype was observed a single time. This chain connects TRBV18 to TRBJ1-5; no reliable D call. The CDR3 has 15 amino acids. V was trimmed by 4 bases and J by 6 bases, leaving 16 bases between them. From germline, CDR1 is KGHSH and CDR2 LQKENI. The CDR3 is CASSLGQAFGQPQHF. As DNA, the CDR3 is TGTGCCAGCTCACTCGGCCAGGCTTTCGGTCAGCCCCAGCATTTT.

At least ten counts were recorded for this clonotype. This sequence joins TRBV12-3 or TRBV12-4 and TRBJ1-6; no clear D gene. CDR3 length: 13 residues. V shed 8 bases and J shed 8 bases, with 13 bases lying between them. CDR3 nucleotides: TGTGCCAGCGGCCCGGACCCCGATTCACCCCTCCACTTT. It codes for CASGPDPDSPLHF.

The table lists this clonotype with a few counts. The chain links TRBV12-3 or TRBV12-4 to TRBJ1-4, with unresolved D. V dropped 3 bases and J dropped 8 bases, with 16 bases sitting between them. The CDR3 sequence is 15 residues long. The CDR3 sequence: CASSLVVVDDEKLFF. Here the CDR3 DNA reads TGTGCCAGCAGTTTGGTCGTGGTGGATGACGAAAAACTGTTTTTT.

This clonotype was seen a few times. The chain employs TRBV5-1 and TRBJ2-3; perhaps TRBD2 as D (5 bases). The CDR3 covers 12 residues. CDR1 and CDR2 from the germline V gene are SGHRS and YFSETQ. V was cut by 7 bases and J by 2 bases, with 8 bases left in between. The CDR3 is CASGRDTDTQYF. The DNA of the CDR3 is TGCGCCAGCGGACGGGACACAGATACGCAGTATTTT.

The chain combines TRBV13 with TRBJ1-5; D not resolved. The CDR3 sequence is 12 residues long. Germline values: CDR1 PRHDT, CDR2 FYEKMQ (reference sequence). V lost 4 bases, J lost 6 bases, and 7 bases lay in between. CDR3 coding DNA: TGTGCCAGCAGCTCGCTAGGTCAGCCCCAGCATTTT. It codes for CASSSLGQPQHF.

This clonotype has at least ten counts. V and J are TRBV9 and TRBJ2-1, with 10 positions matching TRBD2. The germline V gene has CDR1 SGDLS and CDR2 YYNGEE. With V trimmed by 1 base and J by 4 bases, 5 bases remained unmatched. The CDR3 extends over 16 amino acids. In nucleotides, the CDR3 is TGTGCCAGCAGCGTAACTAGCGGGACAACTTACAATGAGCAGTTCTTC. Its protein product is CASSVTSGTTYNEQFF.

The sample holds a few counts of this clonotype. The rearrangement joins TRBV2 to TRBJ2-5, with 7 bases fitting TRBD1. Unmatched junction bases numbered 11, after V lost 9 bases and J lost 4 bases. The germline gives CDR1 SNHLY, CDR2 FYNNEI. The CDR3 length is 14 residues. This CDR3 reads CARGRQGLRETQYF. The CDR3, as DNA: TGTGCCAGGGGCCGACAGGGTTTGCGAGAGACCCAGTACTTC.

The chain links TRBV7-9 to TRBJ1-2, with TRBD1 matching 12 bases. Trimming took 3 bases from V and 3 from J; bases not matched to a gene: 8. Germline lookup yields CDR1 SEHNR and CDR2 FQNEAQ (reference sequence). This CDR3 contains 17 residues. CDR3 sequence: CASSFGTGGAEDYGYTF. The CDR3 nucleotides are TGTGCCAGCAGCTTCGGGACAGGGGGCGCCGAGGACTATGGCTACACCTTC.

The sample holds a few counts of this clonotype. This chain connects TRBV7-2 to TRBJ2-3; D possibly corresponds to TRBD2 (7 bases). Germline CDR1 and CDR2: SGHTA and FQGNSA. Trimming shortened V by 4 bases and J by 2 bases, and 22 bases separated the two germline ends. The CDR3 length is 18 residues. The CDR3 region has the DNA TGTGCCAGCAGCTCCATCCCCGGGGGGCCAGGATTCACAGATACGCAGTATTTT. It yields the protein CASSSIPGGPGFTDTQYF.